This is a list of T cell receptor beta chains from one sample in a study of T cells in Graves' hyperthyroidism and ophthalmopathy. MiXCR, run by TCRdb on the multiplex PCR reads, gives a single entry per CDR3 protein. The sample holds 350,000 to 400,000 distinct CDR3 sequences, approximately 18% seen once. The sequenced material came from blood. These receptors originate from a man younger than 30 with Graves' ophthalmopathy. Both conserved end residues are part of each CDR3. Fields, in order: CDR3 length, V gene, J gene, clone size, D gene, CDR3 protein, CDR3 DNA. D genes are given only for firm matches. Part of the rows lack a size; the others show once, few, many or a class for expanded clones.

13,TRBV10-3,TRBJ2-1,.,TRBD2,CAIRRGAGNEQFF,TGTGCCATCCGGCGGGGGGCGGGCAATGAGCAGTTCTTC
14,TRBV7-9,TRBJ2-1,many,.,CASSSTELVNEQFF,TGTGCCAGCAGCTCGACGGAACTAGTCAATGAGCAGTTCTTC
14,TRBV6-5,TRBJ1-3,.,.,CASSYAQSGNTIYF,TGTGCCAGCAGTTACGCCCAATCTGGAAACACCATATATTTT
16,TRBV20-1,TRBJ1-5,many,.,CSARDRGTGGWQPQHF,TGCAGTGCTAGAGATAGGGGGACCGGGGGATGGCAGCCCCAGCATTTT
16,TRBV6-2/TRBV6-3,TRBJ2-1,many,TRBD2,CASRGAGGPFLNEQFF,TGTGCCAGCAGGGGGGCGGGGGGCCCCTTTCTGAATGAGCAGTTCTTC
15,TRBV6-2/TRBV6-3,TRBJ2-7,many,TRBD1,CASNPPGQGPYEQYF,TGTGCCAGCAATCCGCCGGGACAGGGGCCCTACGAGCAGTACTTC
14,TRBV12-3/TRBV12-4,TRBJ1-2,many,TRBD1,CASRATGGNYGYTF,TGTGCCAGCAGAGCGACAGGGGGAAACTATGGCTACACCTTC
17,TRBV5-1,TRBJ2-2,.,TRBD2,CASSLDIAGANTGELFF,TGCGCCAGCAGCTTGGATATAGCGGGAGCGAACACCGGGGAGCTGTTTTTT
17,TRBV28,TRBJ1-2,.,.,CASSYPGFNPGNYGYTF,TGTGCCAGCAGTTACCCGGGTTTCAACCCGGGTAACTATGGCTACACCTTC
13,TRBV5-1,TRBJ1-1,many,.,CASSPAGYTEAFF,TGCGCCAGCAGCCCCGCAGGCTACACTGAAGCTTTCTTT
13,TRBV7-9,TRBJ2-3,few,.,CASTGEYPDTQYF,TGTGCCAGCACTGGGGAGTATCCAGATACGCAGTATTTT
13,TRBV29-1,TRBJ2-1,few,.,CSVEDGRDNEQFF,TGCAGCGTTGAAGATGGGCGGGACAATGAGCAGTTCTTC
15,TRBV5-1,TRBJ1-3,.,.,CASKPDLGSGNTIYF,TGCGCCAGCAAGCCCGATCTGGGCTCTGGAAACACCATATATTTT
16,TRBV25-1,TRBJ2-1,.,.,CASSELEGISYNEQFF,TGTGCCAGCAGTGAATTGGAGGGGATCTCCTACAATGAGCAGTTCTTC
14,TRBV11-2,TRBJ2-3,many,TRBD2,CATSSGGDTDTQYF,TGTGCCACATCTAGCGGGGGGGACACAGATACGCAGTATTTT
15,TRBV13,TRBJ2-7,.,.,CASSGTGLWAYEQYF,TGTGCCAGCAGCGGAACAGGGTTGTGGGCCTACGAGCAGTACTTC
16,TRBV2,TRBJ2-5,many,TRBD2,CASSVRSGGYQETQYF,TGTGCCAGCAGTGTTCGGTCGGGGGGGTACCAAGAGACCCAGTACTTC
15,TRBV10-3,TRBJ1-5,many,TRBD1,CAISPQDREGQPQHF,TGTGCCATCAGTCCCCAAGACAGGGAGGGTCAGCCCCAGCATTTT
18,TRBV6-5,TRBJ2-6,few,TRBD1,CASSYSGRGTSGANVLTF,TGTGCCAGCAGTTACTCGGGCAGGGGGACCTCTGGGGCCAACGTCCTGACTTTC
19,TRBV2,TRBJ2-2,.,TRBD2,CASSEHGLAGGKNTGELFF,TGTGCCAGCAGTGAACATGGACTAGCGGGGGGCAAGAACACCGGGGAGCTGTTTTTT
12,TRBV20-1,TRBJ2-7,many,.,CSAAGDTYEQYF,TGCAGTGCTGCCGGGGACACCTACGAGCAGTACTTC
15,TRBV5-1,TRBJ2-3,many,TRBD2,CASSSERGRTDTQYF,TGCGCCAGCAGCTCCGAGCGGGGGCGCACAGATACGCAGTATTTT
17,TRBV12-3/TRBV12-4,TRBJ1-1,many,.,CASSIRDSLALNTEAFF,TGTGCCAGCAGCATCCGGGACTCCCTAGCGCTGAACACTGAAGCTTTCTTT
17,TRBV6-5,TRBJ1-1,few,.,CASSYSRGGAQPTEAFF,TGTGCCAGCAGTTACTCGCGCGGGGGGGCTCAGCCCACTGAAGCTTTCTTT
13,TRBV20-1,TRBJ2-5,many,.,CSVGGHPAETQYF,TGCAGTGTCGGTGGGCATCCCGCAGAGACCCAGTACTTC
15,TRBV5-4,TRBJ2-2,.,TRBD2,CASSPTSGGTGELFF,TGTGCCAGCAGCCCGACTAGCGGGGGTACCGGGGAGCTGTTTTTT
10,TRBV29-1,TRBJ2-2,.,.,CSVNTGELFF,TGCAGCGTTAACACCGGGGAGCTGTTTTTT
15,TRBV6-1,TRBJ2-7,many,.,CASSEWSVSSYEQYF,TGTGCCAGCAGTGAATGGTCCGTGAGCTCCTACGAGCAGTACTTC
13,TRBV6-1,TRBJ1-2,few,TRBD1,CASSQGTVGGYTF,TGTGCCAGCAGTCAGGGGACAGTCGGAGGCTACACCTTC
15,TRBV5-1,TRBJ2-2,many,TRBD1,CASSLHPGGNGELFF,TGCGCCAGCAGCTTACACCCAGGGGGCAACGGGGAGCTGTTTTTT
14,TRBV18,TRBJ1-1,many,.,CASSPRAANTEAFF,TGTGCCAGCTCACCCAGGGCGGCGAACACTGAAGCTTTCTTT
13,TRBV5-6,TRBJ2-1,few,.,CASSLTGVSEQFF,TGTGCCAGCAGCCTCACCGGGGTTAGCGAGCAGTTCTTC
13,TRBV14,TRBJ1-5,.,.,CASSQDVSQPQHF,TGTGCCAGCAGCCAAGATGTTAGTCAGCCCCAGCATTTT
15,TRBV19,TRBJ2-7,.,TRBD1,CASSISWTGIYEQYF,TGTGCCAGTAGTATTTCCTGGACAGGGATCTACGAGCAGTACTTC
15,TRBV18,TRBJ1-2,few,.,CASSPGGKANYGYTF,TGTGCCAGCTCACCAGGGGGCAAAGCTAACTATGGCTACACCTTC
16,TRBV6-1,TRBJ2-7,.,TRBD1,CASPSQDRVPFYEQYF,TGTGCCAGTCCCTCCCAGGACAGGGTTCCTTTCTACGAGCAGTACTTC
14,TRBV20-1,TRBJ2-1,.,TRBD2,CSARDAGGLYEQFF,TGCAGTGCTAGAGATGCGGGGGGGCTGTATGAGCAGTTCTTC
11,TRBV6-6,TRBJ2-1,many,.,CASSYLGTQFF,TGTGCCAGCAGTTACTTGGGGACTCAGTTCTTC
13,TRBV13,TRBJ2-7,many,.,CASRQQAAYEQYF,TGTGCCAGCAGACAACAGGCGGCCTACGAGCAGTACTTC
16,TRBV6-5,TRBJ1-1,many,.,CASSYSRGAVNTEAFF,TGTGCCAGCAGTTACTCAAGAGGGGCCGTGAACACTGAAGCTTTCTTT
12,TRBV11-3,TRBJ1-4,few,.,CASMGGGEKLFF,TGTGCCAGCATGGGAGGGGGTGAAAAACTGTTTTTT
15,TRBV7-9,TRBJ2-7,.,TRBD2,CASSSFRGGRPEQYF,TGTGCCAGCAGCTCCTTCCGGGGGGGACGCCCGGAGCAGTACTTC